This TCR beta chain was profiled in a study of T cells in Graves' hyperthyroidism and ophthalmopathy. Findings and caveats of the study: Classification by a 13 V-J model distinguished ophthalmopathy from stable hyperthyroidism. Ophthalmopathy was identified by the model a median about six months ahead of onset. Most clonotypes expanded in thyroid above 0.001 were likewise present in blood.

TCR beta CDR3 regions were amplified from RNA transcripts. A set of HTBI primers served as the primers for a first-round RT-PCR of the TCR CDR3. A single record per CDR3 protein comes from TCRdb applying MiXCR to the multiplex PCR reads. The data contain some 510,000 distinct CDR3 sequences, around 20% of them singletons. The V end was cut by 1 base, the J end by 2 bases, with 8 bases between. The CDR3 runs to 14 residues. The germline CDR1 and CDR2 sequences are LGHDT and YNNKEL (reference sequence). In regard to this clonotype: Its antigen is unidentified.

Aged 18 to 65, the patients had hyperthyroidism that was newly diagnosed and had lasted under 2 months. This receptor was taken from a man aged 18 to 30 with Graves' hyperthyroidism. The rearrangement links TRBV3-1 to TRBJ1-2; a weak D match, TRBD1 (5 bases). The sequenced material came from blood. CDR3 sequence: CASSQGTLNYGYTF. CDR3 sequence (DNA): TGTGCCAGCAGCCAAGGGACACTCAACTATGGCTACACCTTC.